This TCR beta chain comes out of a study of prognosis after radiotherapy for stage I lung cancer. Study-wide findings and caveats: Patients with distant metastases had lower Shannon entropy after stereotactic body radiation therapy. Frequencies of TRBV and TRBJ gene use reportedly varied by whether patients had metastases.

Amplification of TCR beta CDR3 from genomic DNA used two-round multiplex PCR. Used in first-round PCR were primers specific to each TRBV and TRBJ gene. MiXCR, applied by TCRdb to the multiplex PCR reads, yields one record per CDR3 protein. The repertoire has 25,000 to 30,000 distinct CDR3 sequences, roughly 30% of them found once; the top ten carry roughly an eighth. V lost 4 bases and J lost 5; bases outside the gene matches: 11. The CDR3 consists of 16 residues. Germline CDR1 is ENHRY and CDR2 is SYGVKD. Researchers took six milliliters of peripheral blood at each of two time points. This clonotype was recorded at least ten times. Its matching antigen is unknown.

This sequence joins TRBV10-3 and TRBJ2-1; 7 nucleotides match TRBD1. Sequenced here: PBMCs, sampled before or after stereotactic body radiation therapy (not recorded which). The TCR sequence derives from a donor over 45 with non-small cell lung cancer. The CDR3 reads CAISGTTGVGHNEQFF. CDR3 nucleotide sequence: TGTGCCATCAGTGGAACCACAGGGGTGGGGCACAATGAGCAGTTCTTC.